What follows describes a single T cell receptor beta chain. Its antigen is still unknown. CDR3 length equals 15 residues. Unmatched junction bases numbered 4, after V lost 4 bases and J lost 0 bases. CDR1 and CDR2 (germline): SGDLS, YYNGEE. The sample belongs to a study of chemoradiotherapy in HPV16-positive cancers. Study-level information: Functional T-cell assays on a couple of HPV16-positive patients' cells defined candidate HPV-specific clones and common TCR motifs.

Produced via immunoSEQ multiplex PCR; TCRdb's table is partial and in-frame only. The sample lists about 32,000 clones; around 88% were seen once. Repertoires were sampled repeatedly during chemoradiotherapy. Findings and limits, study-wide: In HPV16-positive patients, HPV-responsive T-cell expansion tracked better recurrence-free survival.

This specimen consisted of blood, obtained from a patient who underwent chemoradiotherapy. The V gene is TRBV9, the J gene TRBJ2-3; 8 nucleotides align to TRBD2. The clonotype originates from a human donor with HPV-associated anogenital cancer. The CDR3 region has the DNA TGTGCCAGCAGCATTAGCGGGGCTAGCACAGATACGCAGTATTTT. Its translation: CASSISGASTDTQYF.